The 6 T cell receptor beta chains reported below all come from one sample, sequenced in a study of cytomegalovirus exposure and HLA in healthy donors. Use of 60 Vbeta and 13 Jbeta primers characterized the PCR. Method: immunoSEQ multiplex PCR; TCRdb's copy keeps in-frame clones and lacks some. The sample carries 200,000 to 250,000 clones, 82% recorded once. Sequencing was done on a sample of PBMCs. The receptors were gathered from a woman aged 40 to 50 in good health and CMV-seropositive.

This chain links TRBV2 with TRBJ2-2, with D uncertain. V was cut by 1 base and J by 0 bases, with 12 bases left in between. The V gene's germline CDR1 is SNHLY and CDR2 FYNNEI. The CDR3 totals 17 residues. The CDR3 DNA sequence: TGTGCCAGCAGTGAAGTCTCCCTCCTCTCGAACACCGGGGAGCTGTTTTTT. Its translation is CASSEVSLLSNTGELFF.

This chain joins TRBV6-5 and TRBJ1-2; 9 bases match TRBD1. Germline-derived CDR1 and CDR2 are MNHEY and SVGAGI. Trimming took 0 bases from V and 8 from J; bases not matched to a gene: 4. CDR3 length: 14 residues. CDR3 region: CASSYSGQGRGYTF. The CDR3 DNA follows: TGTGCCAGCAGTTACTCAGGACAGGGGCGCGGCTACACCTTC.

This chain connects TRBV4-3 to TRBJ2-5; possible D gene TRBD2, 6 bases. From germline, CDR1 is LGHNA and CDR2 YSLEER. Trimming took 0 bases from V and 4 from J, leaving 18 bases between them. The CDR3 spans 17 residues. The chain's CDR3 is CASSQDTRSGRIETQYF. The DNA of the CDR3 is TGCGCCAGCAGCCAAGATACCCGTAGCGGTCGGATAGAGACCCAGTACTTC.

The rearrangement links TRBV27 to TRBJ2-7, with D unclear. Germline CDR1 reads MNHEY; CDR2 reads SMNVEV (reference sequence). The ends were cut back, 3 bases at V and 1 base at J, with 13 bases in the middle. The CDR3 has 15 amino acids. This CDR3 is CASSLFLSVSYEQYF. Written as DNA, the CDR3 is TGTGCCAGCAGTTTGTTCCTTTCGGTTTCCTACGAGCAGTACTTC.

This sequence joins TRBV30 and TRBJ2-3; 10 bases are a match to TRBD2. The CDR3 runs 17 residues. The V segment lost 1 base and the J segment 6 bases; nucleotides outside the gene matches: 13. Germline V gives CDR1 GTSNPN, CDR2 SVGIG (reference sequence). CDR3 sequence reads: CAWSAPTAGGPGDTQYF. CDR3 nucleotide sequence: TGTGCCTGGAGTGCCCCCACAGCGGGAGGGCCTGGGGATACGCAGTATTTT.

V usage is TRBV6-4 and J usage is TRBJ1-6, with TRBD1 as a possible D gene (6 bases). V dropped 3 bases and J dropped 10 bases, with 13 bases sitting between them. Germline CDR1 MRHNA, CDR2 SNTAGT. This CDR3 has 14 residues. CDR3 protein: CASSEQGRGSPLHF. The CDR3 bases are TGTGCCAGCAGTGAACAGGGACGTGGGTCACCCCTCCACTTT.